This T cell receptor (beta chain) appears in the sequencing data of a study of blood T cells in healthy people across ages. A second 7 to 11 cycle PCR used barcoded and J-beta primers. Each CDR3 protein gets one entry after TCRdb re-called the 5' RACE reads with MiXCR. The table includes about 1.7 million distinct CDR3 sequences, approximately 28% detected once. Whole-study findings and limits: From one million sequenced T cells, diversity estimates were lower bounds. The long-lived group displayed more naive CD4+ cells, plus higher diversity, than the aged donors did. Strongly correlated with naive T cell percentage was TCR beta diversity.

The authors drew roughly 9.8 milliliters of peripheral blood from each donor. CDR3 length: 16 residues. Germline loops: CDR1 SEHNR, CDR2 FQNEAQ (reference sequence). About this clonotype itself: Its antigen remains unknown. A junction end diverges from the germline sequence, so it may reflect a read error.

The sequencing input was blood. The clonotype was recovered from a woman in her 30s in good health. J is TRBJ1-4 and V is TRBV7-9, with a possible D match to TRBD1 (6 bases). CDR3 bases: TGTGCCAGCAGCTCCTCGACAGGAACAACTAATAAAAAACTGTTTTTT. Translating gives CASSSSTGTTNKKLFF.